The clone carrying this T cell receptor beta chain was seen a few times. Its antigen is as yet unknown. Isolation of CD4+ naive, central memory, regulatory and stem cell-like memory cells was achieved by sorting via CD45RO/CCR7/CD25/CD127/CD95/CD27. This sample was taken from a study of beta chain features in type 1 diabetes. Overall study results and limits: Shortening that was moderate but significant affected the TCRB CDR3s of Type 1 diabetes patients in all four CD4+ subsets.

TCRB transcripts that were expressed got sequenced, as all of the isolated RNA had been reverse transcribed. TCRdb keeps only in-frame clones here, not all; method: immunoSEQ multiplex PCR. The table records nearly 700,000 clones, 13% of them present only once. Germline V lookup: CDR1 SGDLS, CDR2 YYNGEE. Trimming removed 6 bases from V and 1 base from J; junction bases left unmatched: 6. The CDR3 totals 15 residues. This rearrangement joins TRBV9 to TRBJ2-3; TRBD1 matches 9 bases. The source of this sequence is a man younger than 35 with type 1 diabetes. The sequenced sample was naive CD4+ T cells from blood. The CDR3 DNA reads as TGTGCCAGCACCTTTAGGACAGGGGGCACAGATACGCAGTATTTT. Protein: CASTFRTGGTDTQYF.